This paragraph covers one TCR beta chain sequence. There is no known antigen for this receptor. Per-base qualities were not stored, and no clone one base away is much larger. These data belong to a study of T cells after somatic rescue of genetic block (dated by TCRdb to 2018 to 2020). For the study in its entirety: What the study looked at was long-term robustness, specifically in a T-cell system that came about through somatic rescue of a genetic block in T-cell development.

The library was prepared using the immunoSEQ multiplex PCR assay. What TCRdb holds here is the immuneACCESS table cut down to in-frame rearrangements. Part of the clones is not present; checked against another copy, under half of the missing clones reflect an unresolved V gene, and the others are unexplained. For this sample the table gives tens of thousands of clones, of which 90% to 97% were detected only once. Jointly, the top ten make up about 0.076% of the sample. This clonotype originated in a child in the first two years of life. The material sequenced was peripheral blood mononuclear cells (PBMCs).

The CDR3 has the sequence CAGTIGDTQYF. The nucleotide sequence is TGTGCCGGAACAATAGGAGATACGCAGTATTTT. The chain couples TRBV6-1 to TRBJ2-3; there is no confident call for the D gene. Sequences MNHNS (CDR1) and SASEGT (CDR2) are obtained from the germline V gene. The cysteine opens and the phenylalanine closes a CDR3 of 11 amino acids. Only CDR3 DNA is held: 33 bases, read in frame from base 1. Trimming at the junction amounts to 11 bases on V and 5 bases on J, and the germline ends lie 11 bases apart.